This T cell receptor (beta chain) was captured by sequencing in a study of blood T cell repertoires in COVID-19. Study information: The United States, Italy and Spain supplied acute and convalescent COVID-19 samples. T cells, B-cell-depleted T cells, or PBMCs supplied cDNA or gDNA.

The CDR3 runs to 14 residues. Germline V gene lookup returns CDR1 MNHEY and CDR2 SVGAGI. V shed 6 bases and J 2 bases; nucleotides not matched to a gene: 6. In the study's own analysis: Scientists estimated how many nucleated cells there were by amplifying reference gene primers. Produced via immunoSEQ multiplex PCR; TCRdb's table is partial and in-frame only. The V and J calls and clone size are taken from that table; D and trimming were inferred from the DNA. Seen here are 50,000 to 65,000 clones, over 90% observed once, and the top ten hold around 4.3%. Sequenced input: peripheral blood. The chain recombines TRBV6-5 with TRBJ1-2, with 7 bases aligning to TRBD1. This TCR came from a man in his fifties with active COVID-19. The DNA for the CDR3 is TGTGCCAGCAGACGGACAGGCGAGAACTATGGCTACACCTTC. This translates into CASRRTGENYGYTF.